This T cell receptor (beta chain) was sequenced during a study of radiation and T cells in renal cell carcinoma. The CDR3 loop spans 14 amino acids. V was trimmed by 3 bases and J by 7 bases, leaving 15 bases between them. Germline loops: CDR1 LNHDA, CDR2 SQIVND (reference sequence). The sample's time point: baseline pretreatment blood. The treatment was: 15 Gy SBRT to primary tumor, nephrectomy 4 weeks later. Profiled with immunoSEQ multiplex PCR; TCRdb holds only in-frame clones, not every one. This sample yields 150,000 or so clones, of which about 88% are seen a single time; more than 10% belongs to the top ten.

The receptor comes from a woman in her fifties or sixties with renal cell carcinoma. The starting material was blood, obtained from a patient whose treatment included radiotherapy and nephrectomy. The chain employs TRBV19 and TRBJ1-2, with a tentative D call TRBD1 (5 bases). The CDR3 reads CASSMNGQGAGYTF. DNA of the CDR3: TGTGCCAGTAGTATGAACGGTCAGGGTGCTGGCTACACCTTC. The full variable domain, with the rest looked up from reference TRBV19 and TRBJ1-2, is DGGITQSPKYLFRKEGQNVTLSCEQNLNHDAMYWYRQDPGQGLRLIYYSQIVNDFQKGDIAEGYSVSREKKESFPLTVTSAQKNPTAFYLCASSMNGQGAGYTFGSGTRLTVV.